One and the same sample provided the 19 T cell receptor beta chains below, sequenced in a study of high-grade serous ovarian cancer treatment subgroups. Tumor samples were obtained before definitive surgery or chemotherapy. Repertoires were generated with immunoSEQ multiplex PCR, while TCRdb's copy carries only in-frame clones and drops some. The data contain around 30,000 clones, around 80% of them singletons. Material for sequencing was tumor tissue. These receptors all stem from a human donor with high-grade serous ovarian cancer.

This chain joins TRBV11-2 and TRBJ2-1, with D maybe TRBD1 (6 bases). The CDR3 sequence is 15 residues long. CDR1 and CDR2 from the germline V gene are SGHAT and FQNNGV. V was pared by 4 bases and J by 6 bases, with 16 bases between. The CDR3 sequence is CASSSTERGSNEQFF. The DNA of the CDR3 is TGTGCCAGCAGCTCAACGGAGAGGGGGAGCAATGAGCAGTTCTTC.

J is TRBJ2-5 and V is TRBV5-6; D is unresolved. From germline, CDR1 is SGHDT and CDR2 YYEEEE. CDR3 length: 14 residues. The ends were cut back, 1 base at V and 2 bases at J, with 9 bases in the middle. CDR3 loop: CASSLKEPQETQYF. CDR3 sequence (DNA): TGTGCCAGCAGCTTGAAAGAGCCTCAAGAGACCCAGTACTTC. Using reference TRBV5-6 and TRBJ2-5 for the parts outside the CDR3, the full variable domain is DAGVTQSPTHLIKTRGQQVTLRCSPKSGHDTVSWYQQALGQGPQFIFQYYEEEERQRGNFPDRFSGHQFPNYSSELNVNALLLGDSALYLCASSLKEPQETQYFGPGTRLLVL.

The chain joins TRBV10-3 to TRBJ2-7; 9 bases agree with TRBD1. Germline CDR1 reads ENHRY; CDR2 reads SYGVKD. The CDR3 totals 14 residues. The V gene end was trimmed by 3 bases and the J gene end by 7 bases; junction bases not matched to a gene: 7. CDR3: CAISEQGASPEQYF. CDR3 coding DNA: TGTGCCATCAGTGAACAGGGGGCGTCGCCTGAGCAGTACTTC.

The chain employs TRBV2 and TRBJ2-3; TRBD2 aligns across 7 bases. The length of the CDR3 is 15 residues. Germline V lookup: CDR1 SNHLY, CDR2 FYNNEI. The ends lost 1 base at V and 8 bases at J; junction bases unmatched: 9. The CDR3, as DNA: TGTGCCAGCAGTGAAGTGGGAGGGCCGCTCGGTACGCAGTATTTT. Translating it yields CASSEVGGPLGTQYF.

This chain joins TRBV30 and TRBJ1-6, with a tentative D call TRBD1 (5 bases). The germline gives CDR1 GTSNPN, CDR2 SVGIG (reference sequence). The CDR3 runs 12 residues. Trimming shortened V by 5 bases and J by 7 bases, and 9 bases separated the two germline ends. The CDR3 loop reads CAWGRTNSPLHF. The CDR3, as DNA: TGTGCCTGGGGACGGACAAATTCACCCCTCCACTTT.

This sequence joins TRBV25-1 and TRBJ2-1; 9 bases map to TRBD1. Looked up from germline, CDR1 is MGHDK and CDR2 is SYGVNS. V lost 3 bases to trimming and J lost 10 bases; unmatched junction nucleotides: 7. The CDR3 loop spans 14 amino acids. CDR3 bases: TGTGCCAGCAGTGAGCGGACAGGGACAGGGGAGCAGTTCTTC. As protein: CASSERTGTGEQFF.

The rearrangement joins TRBV25-1 to TRBJ2-2; D is uncertain. Trimming removed 4 bases from V and 5 bases from J, with 11 bases in between. The germline CDR1 and CDR2 sequences are MGHDK and SYGVNS. This CDR3 region has 14 residues. The CDR3 bases are TGTGCCAGCAGTGGAAGTCCAGTGACCGGGGAGCTGTTTTTT. Translated, it gives CASSGSPVTGELFF.

This chain links TRBV7-9 with TRBJ2-7; 14 positions agree with TRBD2. Germline values: CDR1 SEHNR, CDR2 FQNEAQ (reference sequence). This CDR3 has 17 amino acids. The junction had 7 bases not matched to a gene; V was cut back by 1 base and J by 5 bases. CDR3 sequence: CASSLGSGTSGRHEQYF. The CDR3 nucleotides read TGTGCCAGCAGCTTAGGCTCCGGGACTAGCGGGAGACACGAGCAGTACTTC.

The chain combines TRBV30 with TRBJ2-3; D not resolved. The CDR3 contains 17 residues. The germline V gene encodes CDR1 GTSNPN and CDR2 SVGIG (reference sequence). The V gene lost 0 bases and the J gene lost 1 base, with 17 bases spanning the gap. The CDR3: CAWSVQWWAGGTDTQYF. CDR3 sequence (DNA): TGTGCCTGGAGTGTACAATGGTGGGCAGGTGGCACAGATACGCAGTATTTT.

This clone was seen a single time. V is TRBV7-9 and J is TRBJ2-1; D assignment may be TRBD1 or TRBD2 (5 bases each). With 3 bases removed from V and 6 bases from J, the gap between germline ends came to 12 bases. Germline CDR1 is SEHNR and CDR2 is FQNEAQ (reference sequence). The CDR3 is 14 residues long. The CDR3 DNA sequence: TGTGCCAGCAGCTTGCTCAGGGACCCCAATGAGCAGTTCTTC. Protein: CASSLLRDPNEQFF.

This sequence joins TRBV5-8 and TRBJ2-1; D is perhaps TRBD2 (5 bases). The ends were cut back, 7 bases at V and 5 bases at J, with 16 bases in the middle. This CDR3 has 14 amino acids. Germline V gene data show CDR1 as SGHTS and CDR2 as YDEGEE. CDR3 sequence: CASSVGFGNNEQFF. The CDR3 nucleotides are TGTGCCAGCTCTGTCGGCTTCGGGAACAATGAGCAGTTCTTC.

The rearrangement joins TRBV9 to TRBJ2-1, with TRBD2 as a possible D gene (5 bases). The CDR3 is made up of 14 amino acids. Germline CDR1 reads SGDLS; CDR2 reads YYNGEE. Trimming pared 3 bases from V and 0 bases from J, leaving 7 bases between. The CDR3 DNA sequence: TGTGCCAGCAGCGGAGGGAGCTCCTACAATGAGCAGTTCTTC. Translating it yields CASSGGSSYNEQFF.

The gene calls are TRBV5-4 and TRBJ2-3; maybe TRBD1 (6 bases). With 7 bases removed from V and 2 bases from J, the gap between germline ends came to 17 bases. The CDR3 is made up of 15 amino acids. Germline assignment: CDR1 SGHNT and CDR2 YYREEE (reference sequence). CDR3 coding DNA: TGTGCCAGCGGCCGGGACACCCTCTCCACAGATACGCAGTATTTT. Translated: CASGRDTLSTDTQYF.

This clone was seen only a few times. The V and J genes are TRBV7-9 and TRBJ1-4, with 9 nucleotides matching TRBD1. The CDR3 consists of 15 residues. The V gene's germline CDR1 is SEHNR and CDR2 FQNEAQ (reference sequence). V dropped 1 base and J dropped 7; count of bases not matched to a gene: 4. This CDR3 reads CASSLGQGVLEKLFF. The CDR3 DNA is TGTGCCAGCAGCTTAGGACAGGGGGTCCTTGAAAAACTGTTTTTT.

The V call is TRBV6-1, the J call TRBJ1-1, with no clear D. The V and J ends lost 6 bases and 5 bases respectively, with 13 bases between them. CDR1 is MNHNS and CDR2 is SASEGT in the germline V gene. This CDR3 has 13 residues. The CDR3 coding sequence is TGTGCCAGCAGGGAGGACGGGGAAACTGAAGCTTTCTTT. Translation: CASREDGETEAFF.

The chain recombines TRBV7-8 with TRBJ1-4; D is undetermined. V lost 1 base, J lost 5 bases, and 23 bases lay in between. The germline V gene has CDR1 SGHVS and CDR2 FQNEAQ. This CDR3 has 19 amino acids. The CDR3 region is CASSLVRREPQRANEKLFF. Written as DNA, the CDR3 is TGTGCCAGCAGCTTAGTTAGGAGGGAGCCTCAACGCGCGAATGAAAAACTGTTTTTT.

This rearrangement joins TRBV7-2 to TRBJ1-2; possibly TRBD1 for D (5 bases). V lost 3 bases and J lost 3, with 11 bases in between. CDR3 size: 14 residues. Germline lookup yields CDR1 SGHTA and CDR2 FQGNSA. The CDR3 DNA follows: TGTGCCAGCAGCTTTGGCAGGGCGGACTATGGCTACACCTTC. The encoded protein is CASSFGRADYGYTF.

The chain uses TRBV5-6 and TRBJ2-3; 8 nucleotides align to TRBD2. Germline lookup yields CDR1 SGHDT and CDR2 YYEEEE. The CDR3 consists of 17 residues. V was pared by 0 bases and J by 1 base, with 7 bases of the junction left unmatched. The CDR3 is CASSLVGASGRTDTQYF. In nucleotides, the CDR3 is TGTGCCAGCAGCTTGGTGGGGGCTAGCGGGCGCACAGATACGCAGTATTTT.

CDR3 sequence (DNA): TGTGCCAGCAGTTCACAGGGGGATTACTACGAGCAGTACTTC. Translating gives CASSSQGDYYEQYF. The V and J genes are TRBV2 and TRBJ2-7; 8 bases align to TRBD1. Germline CDR1 reads SNHLY; CDR2 reads FYNNEI. The CDR3 is 14 residues long. The V gene end was trimmed by 5 bases and the J gene end by 3 bases; junction bases not matched to a gene: 6.